The 11 T cell receptor beta chains reported below all come from one sample, sequenced in a study of neurological immune-mediated disorders (dated by TCRdb to the late 2010s). Libraries were made using 5' RACE. The instrument given in TCRdb is Illumina HiSeq 2500. TCRdb trimmed the raw reads at Q25, called clones with MiXCR and kept productive beta chains. Each entry is one CDR3 protein sequence, shown with its most common DNA and genes. The sample table shows 30,000 to 35,000 distinct CDR3 sequences, and less than 25% are seen once. The ten most abundant clones make up roughly 27% of the sample. Sequencing used CD4+ T cells from blood. The receptors were gathered from a man aged 45-65 years with HTLV-1-associated myelopathy (HAM/TSP).

This clonotype was seen ten or more times. The V call is TRBV5-1, the J call TRBJ2-1; unclear D gene. The CDR3 is made up of 11 amino acids. The germline V and J ends were trimmed by 0 bases and 5 bases, with 0 bases remaining between them. The germline V gene encodes CDR1 SGHRS and CDR2 YFSETQ. Here the CDR3 reads CASSLDNEQFF. In nucleotides, the CDR3 is TGCGCCAGCAGCTTGGACAATGAGCAGTTCTTC.

The sample holds many counts of this clonotype. V and J are TRBV20-1 and TRBJ2-7; a weak D match, TRBD2 (7 bases). CDR3 length: 15 residues. Germline loops: CDR1 DFQATT, CDR2 SNEGSKA (reference sequence). V was trimmed by 5 bases and J by 2 bases, leaving 19 bases between them. CDR3 sequence: CSAGASRGGTYEQYF. The CDR3, as DNA: TGCAGTGCTGGAGCCTCCAGGGGAGGGACCTACGAGCAGTACTTC.

This clonotype was picked up many times. The J gene is TRBJ2-1, the V gene TRBV10-3, with TRBD2 matching 7 bases. There are 14 residues in the CDR3. The ends lost 8 bases at V and 2 bases at J; junction bases unmatched: 6. Germline-derived CDR1 and CDR2 are ENHRY and SYGVKD. This CDR3 reads CAIGSSGAYNEQFF. DNA of the CDR3: TGTGCCATCGGGTCTAGCGGCGCCTACAATGAGCAGTTCTTC.

This clonotype appeared many times. The chain uses TRBV29-1 and TRBJ1-2; possible D gene TRBD1, 6 bases. Germline lookup yields CDR1 SQVTM and CDR2 ANQGSEA. Trimming stripped 7 bases from V and 2 bases from J, with 11 bases between. The CDR3 is 12 amino acids. The CDR3 sequence: CSGGGQNYGYTF. The CDR3 DNA reads TGCAGCGGGGGGGGGCAGAACTATGGCTACACCTTC. The full variable domain, rest sourced from reference TRBV29-1 and TRBJ1-2, is SAVISQKPSRDICQRGTSLTIQCQVDSQVTMMFWYRQQPGQSLTLIATANQGSEATYESGFVIDKFPISRPNLTFSTLTVSNMSPEDSSIYLCSGGGQNYGYTFGSGTRLTVV.

The chain combines TRBV11-2 with TRBJ2-5; 9 positions match TRBD1. The CDR3 loop spans 16 amino acids. CDR1 and CDR2 (germline): SGHAT, FQNNGV. V gave up 6 bases and J gave up 1 base; unmatched junction bases: 9. The CDR3 region is CASRRGQGGGQETQYF. DNA for the CDR3: TGTGCCAGCAGGAGGGGACAGGGTGGTGGCCAAGAGACCCAGTACTTC.

This clonotype was recorded at least ten times. CDR3 in DNA: TGTGCCAGCAGCAAAGCAGCGGGAGGCACCTGGGAGCAGTTCTTC. Translating it yields CASSKAAGGTWEQFF. The chain links TRBV7-8 to TRBJ2-1, with 9 bases fitting TRBD2. Germline V CDR1 and CDR2: SGHVS, FQNEAQ. The CDR3 contains 15 residues. Trimming removed 5 bases from V and 10 bases from J; junction bases left unmatched: 12. Looking up the rest from reference TRBV7-8 and TRBJ2-1 gives the full variable domain: GAGVSQSPRYKVAKRGQDVALRCDPISGHVSLFWYQQALGQGPEFLTYFQNEAQLDKSGLPSDRFFAERPEGSVSTLKIQRTQQEDSAVYLCASSKAAGGTWEQFFGPGTRLTVL.

There are many counts of this clonotype. The chain combines TRBV6-5 with TRBJ2-3; no clear D gene. Germline CDR1 reads MNHEY; CDR2 reads SVGAGI. The V end was cut by 5 bases, the J end by 0 bases, with 15 bases between. CDR3 length equals 16 residues. The CDR3 nucleotides read TGTGCCAGCAGTCTCTATTCCCGGATAAGCACAGATACGCAGTATTTT. Its protein product is CASSLYSRISTDTQYF.

The chain employs TRBV6-4 and TRBJ2-3; a weak D match, TRBD2 (5 bases). Germline-derived CDR1 and CDR2 are MRHNA and SNTAGT. V was cut by 4 bases and J by 4 bases, with 15 bases left in between. This CDR3 is built from 15 residues. The CDR3 here is CASSVTREEADTQYF. CDR3 bases: TGTGCCAGCAGTGTAACCCGGGAAGAGGCAGATACGCAGTATTTT.

Details on this clonotype: One junction end does not reproduce the germline sequence, and a read error may be involved. The CDR3 nucleotides are TGTAGTGCTAGAGCAAATAGGGGATTCGGCTACACCTTC. Translating it yields CSARANRGFGYTF. The chain has TRBV20-1 and TRBJ1-2; D is perhaps TRBD1 (5 bases). The length of the CDR3 is 13 residues. The V gene's germline CDR1 is DFQATT and CDR2 SNEGSKA (reference sequence).

This clonotype has at least ten counts. The rearrangement joins TRBV6-2 or TRBV6-3 to TRBJ1-1, with D unclear. CDR3 size: 11 residues. V was cut by 6 bases and J by 5 bases, with 7 bases left in between. Germline V lookup: CDR1 MNHEY, CDR2 SVGEGT. The chain's CDR3 is CASSLGTEAFF. The DNA for the CDR3 is TGTGCCAGCAGCCTGGGGACTGAAGCTTTCTTT.

This clonotype is judged medium-sized (0.01 to 0.1%). This chain joins TRBV5-1 and TRBJ2-5; 14 nucleotides agree with TRBD2. The CDR3 consists of 15 residues. Germline V gene sequence: CDR1 SGHRS, CDR2 YFSETQ. V lost 4 bases and J lost 4; bases outside the gene matches: 3. Written as DNA, the CDR3 is TGCGCCAGCAGCCCCGGGACTAGCGGGGGAGAGACCCAGTACTTC. Protein: CASSPGTSGGETQYF.